This TCR beta chain was sequenced for a study of blood T cell repertoires in COVID-19. Study background: The United States, Italy and Spain supplied acute and convalescent COVID-19 samples. PBMCs, B-cell-depleted T cells, or T cells provided the cDNA or gDNA that made up the material.

The assay was immunoSEQ multiplex PCR, and TCRdb's table has in-frame clones only and misses some. The sample comprises approximately 180,000 clones, around 87% of which are singletons, and roughly 2.6% rests with the top ten. Germline V gene data show CDR1 as SEHNR and CDR2 as FQNEAQ (reference sequence). The CDR3 contains 18 residues. V was clipped by 2 bases and J by 0 bases, with 19 bases between them. The sequenced sample was peripheral blood. The sequence derives from a man aged 35 to 55 with active or convalescent COVID-19. The chain is built from TRBV7-9 and TRBJ1-2; possible D gene TRBD1, 5 bases. In DNA form, the CDR3 reads TGTGCCAGCAGCTTACAAGGAGGGGAGACACTATCTAACTATGGCTACACCTTC. Its protein is CASSLQGGETLSNYGYTF.